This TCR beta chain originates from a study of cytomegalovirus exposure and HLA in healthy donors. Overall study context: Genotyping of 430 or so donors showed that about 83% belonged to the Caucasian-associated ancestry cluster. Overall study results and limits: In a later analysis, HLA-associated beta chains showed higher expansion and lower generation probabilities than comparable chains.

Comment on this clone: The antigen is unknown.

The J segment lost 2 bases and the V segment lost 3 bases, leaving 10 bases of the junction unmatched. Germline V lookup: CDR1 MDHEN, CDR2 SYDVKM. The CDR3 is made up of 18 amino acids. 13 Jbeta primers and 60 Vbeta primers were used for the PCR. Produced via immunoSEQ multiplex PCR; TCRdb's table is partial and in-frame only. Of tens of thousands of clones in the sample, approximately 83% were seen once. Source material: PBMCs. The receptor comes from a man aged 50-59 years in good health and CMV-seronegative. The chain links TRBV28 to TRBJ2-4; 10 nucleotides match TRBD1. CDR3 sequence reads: CASSLRRDRGFTKNIQYF. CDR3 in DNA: TGTGCCAGCAGTTTGCGTCGGGACAGGGGATTTACCAAAAACATTCAGTACTTC.